Given below is one T cell receptor beta chain in context. As originally analysed: Estimated nucleated cell counts came from reference gene primer amplification. Only in-frame clones appear in the TCRdb table, and some are missing; sequencing was by immunoSEQ multiplex PCR. V, J and clone size derive from that table, while D and trimming were established from the DNA sequence. The sample consists of a few hundred thousand clones, about 86% of them appearing once. The sample comes from a study of blood T cell repertoires in COVID-19. Overall study: The samples span acute and convalescent COVID-19 from the United States, Italy and Spain. T cells, B-cell-depleted T cells, or PBMCs supplied cDNA or gDNA.

Germline values: CDR1 LNHNV, CDR2 YYDKDF (reference sequence). This CDR3 comprises 18 residues. Trimming removed 0 bases from V and 2 bases from J; junction bases left unmatched: 10. This sequence originates from a woman aged 55-75 years with acute or convalescent COVID-19. The chain carries TRBV15 and TRBJ2-7; 10 bases align to TRBD1. Sequenced material: peripheral blood. The CDR3 reads CATSRDPRRDRGPYEQYF. CDR3 sequence (DNA): TGTGCCACCAGCAGAGATCCTCGGAGGGACAGGGGCCCCTACGAGCAGTACTTC. Full variable domain (rest looked up from reference TRBV15 and TRBJ2-7): DAMVIQNPRYQVTQFGKPVTLSCSQTLNHNVMYWYQQKSSQAPKLLFHYYDKDFNNEADTPDNFQSRRPNTSFCFLDIRSPGLGDTAMYLCATSRDPRRDRGPYEQYFGPGTRLTVT.